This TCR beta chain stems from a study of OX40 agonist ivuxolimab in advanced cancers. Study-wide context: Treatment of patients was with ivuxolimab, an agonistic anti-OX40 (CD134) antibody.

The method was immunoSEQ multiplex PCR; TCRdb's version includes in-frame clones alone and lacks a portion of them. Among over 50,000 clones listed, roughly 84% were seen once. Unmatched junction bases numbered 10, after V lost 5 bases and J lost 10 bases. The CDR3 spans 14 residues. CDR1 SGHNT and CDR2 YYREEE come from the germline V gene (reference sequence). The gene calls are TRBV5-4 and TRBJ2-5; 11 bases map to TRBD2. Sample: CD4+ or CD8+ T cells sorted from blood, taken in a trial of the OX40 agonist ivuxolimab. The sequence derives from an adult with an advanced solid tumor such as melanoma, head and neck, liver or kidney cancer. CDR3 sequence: CASREDSGRADQYF. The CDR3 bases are TGTGCCAGCAGAGAAGATAGCGGGAGGGCCGACCAGTACTTC.